The 6 T cell receptor beta chains listed next were all sequenced from one sample in a study of CD8+CD57+ T cells in acquired aplastic anemia. According to the study, genomic DNA was the template for TCR beta VDJ and CDR3 profiling. TCRdb re-derived calls from the reads in MiXCR, one entry per CDR3 protein. Here the sample spans hundreds of thousands of distinct CDR3 sequences, 45% to 70% being singletons. Input material: sorted CD4+, CD8+, or CD8+CD57+ T cells (not recorded which) from PBMCs. These receptors all stem from a human donor with severe aplastic anemia or a healthy control (not recorded which).

J is TRBJ1-1 and V is TRBV7-8, with TRBD1 matching 8 bases. The CDR3 extends over 15 amino acids. Germline CDR1 reads SGHVS; CDR2 reads FQNEAQ. The V segment lost 4 bases and the J segment 1 base; nucleotides outside the gene matches: 5. The CDR3 region has the DNA TGTGCCAGCAGCTCCCAGGGACAGGCGAACACTGAAGCTTTCTTT. Translated: CASSSQGQANTEAFF. The whole variable domain, filled in from reference TRBV7-8 and TRBJ1-1, reads GAGVSQSPRYKVAKRGQDVALRCDPISGHVSLFWYQQALGQGPEFLTYFQNEAQLDKSGLPSDRFFAERPEGSVSTLKIQRTQQEDSAVYLCASSSQGQANTEAFFGQGTRLTVV.

This clonotype was observed many times. The rearrangement uses TRBV19 and TRBJ1-1; no reliable D call. CDR1 and CDR2 (germline): LNHDA, SQIVND (reference sequence). V shed 3 bases and J shed 7 bases, with 12 bases lying between them. This CDR3 has 13 residues. The CDR3 sequence is CASSILPTSEAFF. CDR3 bases: TGTGCCAGTAGTATCCTCCCAACGAGTGAAGCTTTCTTT.

The J gene is TRBJ2-7, the V gene TRBV20-1; D gene unclear. V lost 6 bases, J lost 0 bases, and 12 bases lay in between. Germline V gene lookup returns CDR1 DFQATT and CDR2 SNEGSKA (reference sequence). The CDR3 is 13 residues long. The DNA of the CDR3 is TGCAGTGCCCGGATCTTAAGCTCCTACGAGCAGTACTTC. Its translation is CSARILSSYEQYF.

This clonotype was found a few times. The V call is TRBV7-9, the J call TRBJ2-5; TRBD1 agrees at 11 bases. The V segment lost 5 bases and the J segment 4 bases; nucleotides outside the gene matches: 9. CDR3 length: 16 residues. Germline V lookup: CDR1 SEHNR, CDR2 FQNEAQ (reference sequence). This chain's CDR3 is CASSTRTGGEVETQYF. The CDR3 bases are TGTGCCAGCAGCACTCGGACAGGGGGCGAGGTAGAGACCCAGTACTTC. Drawing the rest from reference TRBV7-9 and TRBJ2-5, the complete variable domain is DTGVSQNPRHKITKRGQNVTFRCDPISEHNRLYWYRQTLGQGPEFLTYFQNEAQLEKSRLLSDRFSAERPKGSFSTLEIQRTEQGDSAMYLCASSTRTGGEVETQYFGPGTRLLVL.

This clonotype was counted a few times. The chain has TRBV7-9 and TRBJ2-7; the match to TRBD2 covers 11 bases. CDR3 length equals 14 residues. CDR1 and CDR2 from the germline V gene are SEHNR and FQNEAQ (reference sequence). J was trimmed by 6 bases and V by 1 base; bases with no gene match: 2. The CDR3 sequence is CASSLVLAGAEQYF. CDR3 in DNA: TGTGCCAGCAGCTTAGTACTAGCGGGAGCCGAGCAGTACTTC. The full variable domain, its missing parts supplied by reference TRBV7-9 and TRBJ2-7, is DTGVSQNPRHKITKRGQNVTFRCDPISEHNRLYWYRQTLGQGPEFLTYFQNEAQLEKSRLLSDRFSAERPKGSFSTLEIQRTEQGDSAMYLCASSLVLAGAEQYFGPGTRLTVT.

This chain joins TRBV4-1 and TRBJ1-2; TRBD1 aligns across 7 bases. The length of the CDR3 is 16 residues. Per the germline V gene, CDR1 is MGHRA and CDR2 is YSYEKL. Unmatched junction bases numbered 8, after V lost 0 bases and J lost 4 bases. The CDR3 sequence is CASSQDQGVEGYGYTF. As DNA, the CDR3 is TGCGCCAGCAGCCAAGATCAGGGGGTGGAGGGCTATGGCTACACCTTC.